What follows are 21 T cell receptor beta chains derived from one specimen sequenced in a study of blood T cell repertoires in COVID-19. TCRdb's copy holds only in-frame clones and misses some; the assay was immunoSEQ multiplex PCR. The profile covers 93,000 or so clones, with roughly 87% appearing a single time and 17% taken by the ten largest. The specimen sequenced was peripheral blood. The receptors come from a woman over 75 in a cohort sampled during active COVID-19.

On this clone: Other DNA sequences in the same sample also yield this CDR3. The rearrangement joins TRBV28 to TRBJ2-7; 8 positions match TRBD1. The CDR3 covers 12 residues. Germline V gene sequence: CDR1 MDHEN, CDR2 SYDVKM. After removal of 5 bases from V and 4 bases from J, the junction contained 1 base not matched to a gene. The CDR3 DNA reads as TGTGCCAGCAGTAGACAGGGGTACGAGCAGTACTTC. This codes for CASSRQGYEQYF.

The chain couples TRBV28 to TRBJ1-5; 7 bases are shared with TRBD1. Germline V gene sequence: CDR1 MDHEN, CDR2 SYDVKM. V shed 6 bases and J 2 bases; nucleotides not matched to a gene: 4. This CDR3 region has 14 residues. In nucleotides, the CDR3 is TGTGCCAGCAGGCCAGGGGGAGGCAATCAGCCCCAGCATTTT. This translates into CASRPGGGNQPQHF. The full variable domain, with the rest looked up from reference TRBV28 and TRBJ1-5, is DVKVTQSSRYLVKRTGEKVFLECVQDMDHENMFWYRQDPGLGLRLIYFSYDVKMKEKGDIPEGYSVSREKKERFSLILESASTNQTSMYLCASRPGGGNQPQHFGDGTRLSIL.

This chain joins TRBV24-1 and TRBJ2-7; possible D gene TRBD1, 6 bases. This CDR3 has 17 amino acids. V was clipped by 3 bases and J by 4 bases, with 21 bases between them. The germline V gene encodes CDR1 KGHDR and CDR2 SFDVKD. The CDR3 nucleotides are TGTGCCACCAGTGATGGGGACAATAGCCACGACCTTTACGAGCAGTACTTC. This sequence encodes CATSDGDNSHDLYEQYF.

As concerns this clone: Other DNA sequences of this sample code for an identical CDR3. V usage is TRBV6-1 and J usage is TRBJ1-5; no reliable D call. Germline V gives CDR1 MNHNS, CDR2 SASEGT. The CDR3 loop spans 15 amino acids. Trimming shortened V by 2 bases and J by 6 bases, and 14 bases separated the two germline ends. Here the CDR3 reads CASSEHGGVGQPQHF. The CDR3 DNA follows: TGTGCCAGCAGTGAACATGGAGGAGTAGGTCAGCCCCAGCATTTT.

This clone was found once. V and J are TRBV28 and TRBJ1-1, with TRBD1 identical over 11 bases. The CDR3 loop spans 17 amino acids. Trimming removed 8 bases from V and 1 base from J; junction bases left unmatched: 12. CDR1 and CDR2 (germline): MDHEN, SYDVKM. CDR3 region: CASRDGQGAWGNTEAFF. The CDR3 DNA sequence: TGTGCCAGCCGGGACGGACAGGGGGCGTGGGGGAACACTGAAGCTTTCTTT.

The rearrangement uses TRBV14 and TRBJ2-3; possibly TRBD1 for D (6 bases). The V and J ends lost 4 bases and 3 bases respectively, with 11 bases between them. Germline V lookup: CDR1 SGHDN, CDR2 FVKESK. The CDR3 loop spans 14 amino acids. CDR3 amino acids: CASSLGQSTDTQYF. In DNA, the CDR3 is TGTGCCAGCAGCCTCGGACAGTCTACAGATACGCAGTATTTT.

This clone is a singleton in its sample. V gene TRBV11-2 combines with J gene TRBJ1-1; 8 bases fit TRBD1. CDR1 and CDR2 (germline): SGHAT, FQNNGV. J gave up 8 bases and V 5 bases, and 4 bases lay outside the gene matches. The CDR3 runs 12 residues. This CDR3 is CASSPRQGEAFF. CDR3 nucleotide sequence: TGTGCCAGCAGCCCGAGACAGGGGGAAGCTTTCTTT.

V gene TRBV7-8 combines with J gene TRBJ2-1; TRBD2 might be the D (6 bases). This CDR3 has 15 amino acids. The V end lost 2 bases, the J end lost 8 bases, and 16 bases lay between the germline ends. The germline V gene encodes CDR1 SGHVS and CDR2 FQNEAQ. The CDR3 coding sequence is TGTGCCAGCAGCTTAACCACTCTAGCGTTCGATGAGCAGTTCTTC. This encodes CASSLTTLAFDEQFF.

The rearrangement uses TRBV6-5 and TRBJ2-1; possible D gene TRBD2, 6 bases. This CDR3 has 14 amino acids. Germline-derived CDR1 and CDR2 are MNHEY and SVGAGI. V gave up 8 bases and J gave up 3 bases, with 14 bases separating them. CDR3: CASRRQGGYNEQFF. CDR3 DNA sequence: TGTGCCAGCCGCCGTCAGGGAGGCTACAATGAGCAGTTCTTC.

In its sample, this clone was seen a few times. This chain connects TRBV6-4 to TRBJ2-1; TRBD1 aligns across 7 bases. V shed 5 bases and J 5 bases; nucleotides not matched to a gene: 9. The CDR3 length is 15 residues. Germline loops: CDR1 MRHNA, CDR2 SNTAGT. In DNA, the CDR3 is TGTGCCAGCAGTCGGTTTGGGACAGAGAACAATGAGCAGTTCTTC. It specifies CASSRFGTENNEQFF.

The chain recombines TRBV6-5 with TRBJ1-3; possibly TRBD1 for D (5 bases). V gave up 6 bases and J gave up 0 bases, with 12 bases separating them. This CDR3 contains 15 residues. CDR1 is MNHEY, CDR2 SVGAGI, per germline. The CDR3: CASSQPTGSGNTIYF. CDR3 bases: TGTGCCAGCAGCCAGCCTACAGGCTCTGGAAACACCATATATTTT.

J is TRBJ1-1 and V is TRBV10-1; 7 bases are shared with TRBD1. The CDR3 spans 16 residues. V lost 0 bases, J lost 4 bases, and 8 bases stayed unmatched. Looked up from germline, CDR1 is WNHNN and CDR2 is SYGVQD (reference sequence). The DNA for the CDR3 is TGCGCCAGCAGTGAGTCTCCGACAGGGAGGAGCACTGAAGCTTTCTTT. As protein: CASSESPTGRSTEAFF.

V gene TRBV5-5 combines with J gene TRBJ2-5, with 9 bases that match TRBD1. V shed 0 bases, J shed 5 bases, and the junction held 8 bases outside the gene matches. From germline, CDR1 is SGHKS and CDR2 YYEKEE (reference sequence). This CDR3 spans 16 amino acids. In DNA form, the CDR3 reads TGTGCCAGCAGCTTGGCCGGGACAGGGTCACTTGAGACCCAGTACTTC. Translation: CASSLAGTGSLETQYF.

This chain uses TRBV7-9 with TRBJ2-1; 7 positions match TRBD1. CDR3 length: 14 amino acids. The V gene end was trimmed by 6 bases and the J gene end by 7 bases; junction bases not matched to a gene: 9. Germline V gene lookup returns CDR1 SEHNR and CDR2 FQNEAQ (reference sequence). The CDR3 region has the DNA TGTGCCAGCAGTTTTTCAGGGGGATTAAATGAGCAGTTCTTC. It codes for CASSFSGGLNEQFF.

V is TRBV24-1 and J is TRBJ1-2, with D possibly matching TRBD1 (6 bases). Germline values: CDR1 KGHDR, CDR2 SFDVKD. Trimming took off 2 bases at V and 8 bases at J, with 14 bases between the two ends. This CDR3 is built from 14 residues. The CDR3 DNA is TGTGCCACCAGTGATTCCTACAGGGCTCAAGGCTACACCTTC. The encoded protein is CATSDSYRAQGYTF.

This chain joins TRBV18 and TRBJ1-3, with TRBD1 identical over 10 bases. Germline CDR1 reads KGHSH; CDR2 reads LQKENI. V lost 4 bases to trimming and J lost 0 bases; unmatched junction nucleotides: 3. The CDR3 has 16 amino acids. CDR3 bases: TGTGCCAGCTCACGGGACAGGGGTACCTCTGGAAACACCATATATTTT. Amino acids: CASSRDRGTSGNTIYF.

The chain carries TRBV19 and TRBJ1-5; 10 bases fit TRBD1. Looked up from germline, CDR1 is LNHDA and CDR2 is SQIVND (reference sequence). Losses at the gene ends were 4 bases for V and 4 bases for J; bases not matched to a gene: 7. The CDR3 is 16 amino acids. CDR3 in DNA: TGTGCCAGTAGTACGATCGGACAGGGGGGAAATCAGCCCCAGCATTTT. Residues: CASSTIGQGGNQPQHF.

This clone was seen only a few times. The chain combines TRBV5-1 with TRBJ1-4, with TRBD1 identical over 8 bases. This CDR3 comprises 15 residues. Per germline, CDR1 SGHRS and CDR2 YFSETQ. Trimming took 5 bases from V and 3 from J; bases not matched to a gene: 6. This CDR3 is CASRPQGQANEKLFF. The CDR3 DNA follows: TGCGCCAGCAGGCCCCAGGGACAGGCTAATGAAAAACTGTTTTTT.

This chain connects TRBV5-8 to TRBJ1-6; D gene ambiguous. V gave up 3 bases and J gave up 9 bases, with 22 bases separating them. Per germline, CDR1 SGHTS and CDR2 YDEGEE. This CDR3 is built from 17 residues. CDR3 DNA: TGTGCCAGCAGCTATGGGCAGCGGACCACATTCGGTTCACCCCTCCACTTT. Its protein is CASSYGQRTTFGSPLHF.

CDR3 DNA: TGCGCCAGCAGCTCCGGGACAGGGGCCAATCAGCCCCAGCATTTT. It is translated as CASSSGTGANQPQHF. The chain couples TRBV5-1 to TRBJ1-5, with 10 nucleotides matching TRBD1. This CDR3 contains 15 residues. The germline CDR1 and CDR2 sequences are SGHRS and YFSETQ. V gave up 3 bases and J gave up 3 bases; unmatched junction bases: 3.

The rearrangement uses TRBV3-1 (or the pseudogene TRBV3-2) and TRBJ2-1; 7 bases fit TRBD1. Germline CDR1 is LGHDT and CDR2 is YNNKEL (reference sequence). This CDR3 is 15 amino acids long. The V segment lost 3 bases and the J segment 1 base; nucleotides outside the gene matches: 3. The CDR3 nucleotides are TGTGCCAGCAGCCATGCCAGGGGGTCCTACAATGAGCAGTTCTTC. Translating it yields CASSHARGSYNEQFF.